The 5 T cell receptor beta chains below come from one sample, sequenced in a study of cytomegalovirus exposure and HLA in healthy donors. The assay was immunoSEQ multiplex PCR, and TCRdb's table has in-frame clones only and misses some. Among about 110,000 clones listed, 70% to 90% were seen once. Source material: PBMCs. The receptor set was obtained from a woman in her late teens or twenties in good health and CMV-seropositive.

This chain links TRBV5-4 with TRBJ2-5, with a possible D match to TRBD1 (5 bases). From germline, CDR1 is SGHNT and CDR2 YYREEE (reference sequence). The CDR3 covers 15 residues. Trimming cost V 2 bases and J 0 bases, with 11 bases left between them. CDR3 loop: CASSFSQVYQETQYF. The CDR3 DNA is TGTGCCAGCAGCTTTTCACAGGTGTACCAAGAGACCCAGTACTTC.

V and J are TRBV4-1 and TRBJ2-1, with TRBD1 matching over 7 bases. The CDR3 runs to 15 residues. The ends lost 0 bases at V and 6 bases at J; junction bases unmatched: 5. Germline V gene data show CDR1 as MGHRA and CDR2 as YSYEKL. CDR3 amino acids: CASSQDSRDSNEQFF. The CDR3 DNA is TGCGCCAGCAGCCAAGATTCGAGGGACAGCAATGAGCAGTTCTTC.

This clone was observed a handful of times. This chain joins TRBV15 and TRBJ2-1; D is unresolved. From germline, CDR1 is LNHNV and CDR2 YYDKDF (reference sequence). Trimming left V 0 bases short and J 3 bases short, with 9 bases between. This CDR3 region has 15 residues. For the CDR3, the DNA is TGTGCCACCAGCAGAGATCTAGGCAACTACAATGAGCAGTTCTTC. Translating it yields CATSRDLGNYNEQFF.

This clone turned up a few times. The chain uses TRBV4-1 and TRBJ2-1; 9 bases match TRBD2. CDR1 and CDR2 from the germline V gene are MGHRA and YSYEKL. The CDR3 consists of 16 residues. V shed 8 bases, J shed 2 bases, and the junction held 10 bases outside the gene matches. The CDR3 here is CASLALSGGTYNEQFF. The CDR3 DNA sequence: TGCGCCAGCTTAGCCCTTAGCGGGGGCACCTACAATGAGCAGTTCTTC.

The genes are TRBV23-1 and TRBJ1-1; D is ambiguous. TRBV23-1 is an ORF for which the function is uncertain. V gave up 2 bases and J gave up 1 base, with 17 bases separating them. The CDR3 sequence is 17 residues long. CDR3 sequence: CASSQLSAQVQNTEAFF. The CDR3 DNA follows: TGCGCCAGCAGTCAACTGTCCGCGCAGGTACAGAACACTGAAGCTTTCTTT.